The present T cell receptor (beta chain) was sequenced within a study of early T cells in non-severe SARS-CoV-2 infection. At the level of the study: The chains were unpaired, and the sequenced material was bulk RNA from unsorted whole blood. Study findings and constraints: The matching step, a VDJdb search, favored anti-spike CD8 responses and missed private and CD4 specificities.

The library protocol tagged individual cDNA molecules with unique molecular identifiers. TCRdb called the 5' RACE reads again in MiXCR, with one record for every CDR3 protein. The sample includes about 68,000 distinct CDR3 sequences, approximately 10% of them seen just once. Only a few counts were recorded for this clonotype. The antigen is not known. Germline CDR1 SGHRS, CDR2 YFSETQ. Trimming took 6 bases from V and 9 from J; bases not matched to a gene: 9. CDR3 length: 14 amino acids. The chain combines TRBV5-1 with TRBJ2-1, with 10 bases identical to TRBD2. The sample taken for sequencing was whole blood. The clonotype was recovered from an adult who was a healthcare worker with PCR-confirmed SARS-CoV-2 infection or an uninfected control (not recorded which). CDR3: CASTSQREGGEQFF. CDR3 nucleotides: TGCGCCAGCACTTCCCAGCGGGAGGGTGGTGAGCAGTTCTTC.